This record looks at one T cell receptor (beta chain) sequence and its context. These data are taken from a study of blood T cell repertoires in COVID-19. Overall study context: Acute and convalescent COVID-19 specimens originated in the United States, Italy and Spain. PBMCs, B-cell-depleted T cells, or T cells provided the cDNA or gDNA that made up the material.

TCRdb's table, derived via immunoSEQ multiplex PCR, lists solely in-frame clones and lacks some. Of tens of thousands of clones in the sample, roughly nine tenths were seen once. Trimming took off 4 bases at V and 1 base at J, with 16 bases between the two ends. In germline, CDR1 is LGHDT, CDR2 YNNKEL (reference sequence). The CDR3 contains 16 residues. Sequenced sample: peripheral blood. This TCR derives from an elderly man in a cohort sampled during active COVID-19. The chain recombines TRBV3-1 (or the pseudogene TRBV3-2) with TRBJ1-2; D possibly corresponds to TRBD1 (5 bases). The CDR3 DNA follows: TGTGCCAGCAGCCCTGGCCCGCAGGGCGGTAACTATGGCTACACCTTC. Protein: CASSPGPQGGNYGYTF.